A single sample is the source of the 18 T cell receptor beta chains below, sequenced in a study of T cells in Graves' hyperthyroidism and ophthalmopathy. RNA transcripts gave rise to amplified TCR beta CDR3 regions. The HTBI primer set drove a first-round RT-PCR of the TCR CDR3. TCRdb reprocessed the multiplex PCR reads with MiXCR, giving one entry per CDR3 protein. The data hold more than 600,000 distinct CDR3 sequences, with about 15% observed a single time. The material sequenced was blood. The receptors originated from a man aged 18 to 29 with Graves' hyperthyroidism.

This clonotype was counted at least ten times. The chain is built from TRBV2 and TRBJ1-6, with D unclear. V lost 5 bases and J lost 8, with 13 bases in between. CDR3 length: 14 residues. Germline CDR1 is SNHLY and CDR2 is FYNNEI. The CDR3 region is CASSFGFRDSPLHF. The CDR3 nucleotides are TGTGCCAGCAGTTTCGGTTTTAGGGATTCACCCCTCCACTTT.

This clonotype was recorded a few times. CDR3 bases: TGTGCCAGCAGCCCCGAGGTTGGTGCTGGGGCCAACGTCCTGACTTTC. This encodes CASSPEVGAGANVLTF. The chain couples TRBV13 to TRBJ2-6; D is uncertain. V was clipped by 5 bases and J by 2 bases, with 13 bases between them. Germline V CDR1 and CDR2: PRHDT, FYEKMQ (reference sequence). CDR3 length: 16 residues. The full variable domain, rest sourced from reference TRBV13 and TRBJ2-6, is AAGVIQSPRHLIKEKRETATLKCYPIPRHDTVYWYQQGPGQDPQFLISFYEKMQSDKGSIPDRFSAQQFSDYHSELNMSSLELGDSALYFCASSPEVGAGANVLTFGAGSRLTVL.

With respect to this clonotype: The missing conserved phenylalanine or tryptophan at the end of this CDR3 makes a read error likely. This chain links TRBV3-1 with TRBJ2-7; 13 nucleotides line up with TRBD2. This CDR3 comprises 15 residues. Germline assignment: CDR1 LGHDT and CDR2 YNNKEL (reference sequence). V trimming: 6 bases; J trimming: 4 bases; junction bases outside the gene matches: 6. The CDR3 nucleotides read TGTGCCAGCAGTCGGACTAGCGGGAGAGGTTACGAGCAGTACCTC. This sequence encodes CASSRTSGRGYEQYL.

This clonotype came up a few times. The chain links TRBV11-2 to TRBJ2-1, with D unresolved. In germline, CDR1 is SGHAT, CDR2 FQNNGV. The CDR3 extends over 14 amino acids. The V end lost 7 bases, the J end lost 6 bases, and 16 bases lay between the germline ends. The CDR3 DNA reads as TGTGCCAGCACTATAGGCGGTTCCCCCAATGAGCAGTTCTTC. Amino acids: CASTIGGSPNEQFF.

There are a few counts of this clonotype. CDR3 coding DNA: TGTGCCAGCTCACCACAGAAGGGTAGGCCCACTACCTACAATGAGCAGTTCTTC. It yields the protein CASSPQKGRPTTYNEQFF. This chain uses TRBV18 with TRBJ2-1, with D unclear. The CDR3 has 18 amino acids. V lost 1 base and J 2 bases, leaving 18 bases between the germline ends. CDR1 is KGHSH, CDR2 LQKENI, per germline.

The J gene is TRBJ1-1, the V gene TRBV13, with D perhaps matching TRBD1 (5 bases). The CDR3 length is 14 residues. Per the germline V gene, CDR1 is PRHDT and CDR2 is FYEKMQ (reference sequence). V lost 4 bases and J 5 bases, leaving 14 bases between the germline ends. The CDR3 here is CASSYTGRRTEAFF. CDR3 nucleotide sequence: TGTGCCAGCAGCTACACGGGGCGGAGGACTGAAGCTTTCTTT.

This clonotype appeared once. This chain joins TRBV19 and TRBJ2-7; TRBD1 agrees at 10 bases. Germline values: CDR1 LNHDA, CDR2 SQIVND (reference sequence). CDR3 length: 14 residues. V gave up 4 bases and J gave up 7 bases; unmatched junction bases: 7. The CDR3 spells CASSRDRGFNEQYF. The CDR3 DNA reads TGTGCCAGTAGTAGGGACAGGGGCTTCAATGAGCAGTACTTC.

The CDR3 nucleotides are TGTGCCAGCACAGGGTCCGGGGAGCTGTTTTTT. Its translation: CASTGSGELFF. V is TRBV6-1 and J is TRBJ2-2; TRBD1 is a possible D gene (5 bases). V was trimmed by 7 bases and J by 6 bases, leaving 6 bases between them. The CDR3 consists of 11 residues. Germline V gives CDR1 MNHNS, CDR2 SASEGT.

This clonotype has at least ten counts. The chain has TRBV27 and TRBJ2-7; TRBD2 matches 7 bases. In germline, CDR1 is MNHEY, CDR2 SMNVEV (reference sequence). The CDR3 is 14 amino acids. Trimming at V came to 4 bases and at J to 7 bases, leaving 10 bases not matched to a gene. The CDR3 loop reads CASSSGTTLDEQYF. CDR3 in DNA: TGTGCCAGCAGTTCCGGGACTACCTTAGATGAGCAGTACTTC.

This clonotype came up many times. The rearrangement uses TRBV12-3 or TRBV12-4 and TRBJ1-2; D uncertain. Trimming shortened V by 0 bases and J by 6 bases, and 5 bases separated the two germline ends. This CDR3 comprises 12 residues. The CDR3 loop is CASSLAVHGYTF. As DNA, the CDR3 is TGTGCCAGCAGTTTAGCCGTCCATGGCTACACCTTC.

The V gene is TRBV25-1, the J gene TRBJ2-5; D is unresolved. This CDR3 has 15 residues. The V end lost 1 base, the J end lost 3 bases, and 12 bases lay between the germline ends. CDR1 is MGHDK, CDR2 SYGVNS, per germline. CDR3 in DNA: TGTGCCAGCAGTGAATCTTACATGAGAGAAGAGACCCAGTACTTC. This encodes CASSESYMREETQYF.

In this sample, this clonotype turned up a few times. The chain employs TRBV6-5 and TRBJ2-2; no firm D call. With 2 bases removed from V and 6 bases from J, the gap between germline ends came to 13 bases. The CDR3 extends over 15 amino acids. From germline, CDR1 is MNHEY and CDR2 SVGAGI. The CDR3 DNA follows: TGTGCCAGCAGTTACGAGACACCCAAGGCCGGGGAGCTGTTTTTT. Protein product: CASSYETPKAGELFF.

This clonotype was seen a handful of times. CDR3 amino acids: CASSWGSSGANVLTF. The CDR3 DNA reads TGTGCCAGCAGCTGGGGGAGCTCTGGGGCCAACGTCCTGACTTTC. This rearrangement joins TRBV7-8 to TRBJ2-6, with D perhaps assigned TRBD1 or TRBD2 (5 bases each). The CDR3 sequence is 15 residues long. Germline CDR1 reads SGHVS; CDR2 reads FQNEAQ. With 4 bases removed from V and 0 bases from J, the gap between germline ends came to 7 bases.

This clonotype was detected only a few times. The junction departs from the called germline gene at one end, perhaps through a read error. This sequence joins TRBV2 and TRBJ2-3; D unclear. Germline lookup yields CDR1 SNHLY and CDR2 FYNNEI. CDR3 length: 13 residues. The CDR3 DNA reads as TGTGCCAGCATTGAACGTTTCGGAGATACGCAGTATTTT. It is translated as CASIERFGDTQYF.

This clonotype has a count of ten or more. This chain joins TRBV27 and TRBJ2-2; maybe TRBD2 (6 bases). This CDR3 has 15 residues. V lost 1 base and J 6 bases, leaving 12 bases between the germline ends. The V gene's germline CDR1 is MNHEY and CDR2 SMNVEV (reference sequence). The CDR3 bases are TGTGCCAGCAGTTTATTCGGGGGATGGTCCGGGGAGCTGTTTTTT. This gives the protein CASSLFGGWSGELFF.

This clonotype has just a few counts. The chain employs TRBV2 and TRBJ2-3; D remains unclear. Germline-derived CDR1 and CDR2 are SNHLY and FYNNEI. Trimming took off 4 bases at V and 0 bases at J, with 11 bases between the two ends. The CDR3 length is 15 residues. CDR3 sequence: CASSAGATSTDTQYF. The CDR3 bases are TGTGCCAGCAGTGCCGGTGCCACTAGCACAGATACGCAGTATTTT.

The table lists this clonotype with many counts. The CDR3 region has the DNA TGTGCCAGCAGCTTCGACAGATCGGTCACTGAAGCTTTCTTT. The encoded protein is CASSFDRSVTEAFF. The genes are TRBV11-2 and TRBJ1-1, with D possibly TRBD1 on 5 matching bases. The CDR3 has 14 amino acids. CDR1 is SGHAT, CDR2 FQNNGV, per germline. V dropped 3 bases and J dropped 4 bases, with 12 bases sitting between them. The full variable domain, in which reference TRBV11-2 and TRBJ1-1 provide the parts outside the CDR3, is EAGVAQSPRYKIIEKRQSVAFWCNPISGHATLYWYQQILGQGPKLLIQFQNNGVVDDSQLPKDRFSAERLKGVDSTLKIQPAKLEDSAVYLCASSFDRSVTEAFFGQGTRLTVV.

This chain uses TRBV19 with TRBJ2-3, with 7 bases that match TRBD2. Germline V gives CDR1 LNHDA, CDR2 SQIVND (reference sequence). With 6 bases clipped from V and 2 bases from J, the junction kept 11 bases outside the gene matches. The CDR3 length is 16 residues. The DNA of the CDR3 is TGTGCCAGTAGGGCCGGGGCCGCGGGGGTCACAGATACGCAGTATTTT. Amino acids: CASRAGAAGVTDTQYF.